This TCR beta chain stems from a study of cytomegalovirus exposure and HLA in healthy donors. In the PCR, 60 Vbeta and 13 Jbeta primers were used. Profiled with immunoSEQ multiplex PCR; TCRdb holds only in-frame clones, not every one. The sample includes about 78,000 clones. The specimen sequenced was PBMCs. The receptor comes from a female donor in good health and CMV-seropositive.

The CDR3 coding sequence is TGTGCCAGCAGCTCTAGGGGTATCACTGAAGCTTTCTTT. Protein sequence: CASSSRGITEAFF. V gene TRBV7-8 combines with J gene TRBJ1-1, with D possibly being TRBD1 (5 bases). This CDR3 contains 13 residues. The germline gives CDR1 SGHVS, CDR2 FQNEAQ. Trimming removed 4 bases at V and 4 bases at J, with 10 bases between.